Each of the 4 T cell receptor beta chains below was sequenced from the same sample in a study of OX40 agonist ivuxolimab in advanced cancers. Data came from immunoSEQ multiplex PCR; TCRdb stores just in-frame clones and leaves some out. Found here are around 65,000 clones, 80% to 85% of them singletons; the top ten hold 2% to 2.5%. The sequences come from CD4+ or CD8+ T cells sorted from blood, collected in a trial of the OX40 agonist ivuxolimab. The receptor set was obtained from an adult with an advanced solid tumor such as melanoma, head and neck, liver or kidney cancer.

This clone was found once. V gene TRBV5-4 combines with J gene TRBJ2-1; no clear D. The CDR3 is made up of 16 amino acids. CDR1 and CDR2 from the germline V gene are SGHNT and YYREEE (reference sequence). The ends were cut back, 1 base at V and 0 bases at J, with 11 bases in the middle. The DNA for the CDR3 is TGTGCCAGCAGCTTGCGAGGTCTAAGCTCCTACAATGAGCAGTTCTTC. Its protein is CASSLRGLSSYNEQFF. Together with reference TRBV5-4 and TRBJ2-1, the CDR3 gives the full variable domain: ETGVTQSPTHLIKTRGQQVTLRCSSQSGHNTVSWYQQALGQGPQFIFQYYREEENGRGNFPPRFSGLQFPNYSSELNVNALELDDSALYLCASSLRGLSSYNEQFFGPGTRLTVL.

This clone has only a few counts. V and J are TRBV2 and TRBJ1-2; D might be TRBD1 (5 bases). Germline CDR1 SNHLY, CDR2 FYNNEI. V lost 4 bases and J lost 2, with 11 bases in between. The CDR3 has 14 amino acids. The CDR3 DNA follows: TGTGCCAGCAGTGTGGGCAGGGAGAACTATGGCTACACCTTC. It yields the protein CASSVGRENYGYTF.

This clone was counted a few times. The rearrangement uses TRBV2 and TRBJ1-1; 7 bases fit TRBD1. Germline CDR1 and CDR2: SNHLY and FYNNEI. V gave up 10 bases and J gave up 2 bases; unmatched junction bases: 7. This CDR3 region has 13 residues. This CDR3 is CATLGQLNTEAFF. CDR3 DNA: TGTGCCACCCTGGGACAGCTTAACACTGAAGCTTTCTTT.

The J gene is TRBJ1-5, the V gene TRBV6-1; D perhaps matches TRBD1 (6 bases). CDR1 is MNHNS and CDR2 is SASEGT in the germline V gene. This CDR3 contains 11 residues. The V end was cut by 6 bases, the J end by 11 bases, with 11 bases between. The CDR3, as DNA: TGTGCCAGCAGAGGGGGGAGTGCCCAGCATTTT. Its translation: CASRGGSAQHF.